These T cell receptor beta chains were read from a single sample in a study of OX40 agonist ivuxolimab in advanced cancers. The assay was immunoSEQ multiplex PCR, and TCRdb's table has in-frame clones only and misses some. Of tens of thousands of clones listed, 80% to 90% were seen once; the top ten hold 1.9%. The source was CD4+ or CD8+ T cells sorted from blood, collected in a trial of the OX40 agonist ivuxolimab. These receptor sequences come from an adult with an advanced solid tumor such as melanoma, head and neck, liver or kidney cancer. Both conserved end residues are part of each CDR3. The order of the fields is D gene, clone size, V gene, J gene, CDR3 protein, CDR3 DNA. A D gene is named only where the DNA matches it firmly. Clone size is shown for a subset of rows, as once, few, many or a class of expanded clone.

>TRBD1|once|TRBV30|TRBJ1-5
CAWTPGTGDQPQHF
TGTGCCTGGACCCCAGGGACAGGCGATCAGCCCCAGCATTTT
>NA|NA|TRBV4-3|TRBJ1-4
CASSQSWVRGTRGKLFF
TGCGCCAGCAGCCAATCCTGGGTCCGGGGGACGCGGGGGAAACTGTTTTTT
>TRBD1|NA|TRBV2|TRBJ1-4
CASSPFQGGEKLFF
TGTGCCAGCAGCCCATTCCAGGGGGGCGAAAAACTGTTTTTT
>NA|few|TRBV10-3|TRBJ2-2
CAITSFRDTGELFF
TGTGCCATCACTTCATTTAGGGATACCGGGGAGCTGTTTTTT
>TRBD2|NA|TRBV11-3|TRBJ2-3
CASSLGPSGREDTQYF
TGTGCCAGCAGCTTAGGTCCTAGCGGGAGGGAAGATACGCAGTATTTT
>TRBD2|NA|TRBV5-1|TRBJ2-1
CASSKRWSSGSSYNEQFF
TGCGCCAGCAGCAAGCGGTGGTCTAGCGGGAGCTCCTACAATGAGCAGTTCTTC
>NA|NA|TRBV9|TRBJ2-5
CASSVGGETQYF
TGTGCCAGCAGCGTGGGAGGCGAGACCCAGTACTTC
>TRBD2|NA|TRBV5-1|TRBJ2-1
CASSLGLASYNEQFF
TGCGCCAGCAGCCTAGGACTAGCTTCCTACAATGAGCAGTTCTTC
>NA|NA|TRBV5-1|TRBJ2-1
CASSFVVGDYNEQFF
TGCGCCAGCAGCTTCGTGGTGGGAGACTACAATGAGCAGTTCTTC
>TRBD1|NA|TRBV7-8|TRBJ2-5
CASSLDSGQAPRETQYF
TGTGCCAGCAGCTTAGATTCGGGACAGGCCCCTCGGGAGACCCAGTACTTC
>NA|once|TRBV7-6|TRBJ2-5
CASSLGMTGQETQYF
TGTGCCAGCAGCTTAGGGATGACAGGCCAAGAGACCCAGTACTTC
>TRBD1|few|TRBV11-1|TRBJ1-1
CASSLGRDSSAFF
TGTGCCAGCAGCTTGGGAAGGGACAGTTCGGCTTTCTTT
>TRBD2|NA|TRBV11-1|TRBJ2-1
CASSPSLAGVDNEQFF
TGTGCCAGCAGCCCCTCCCTAGCGGGGGTAGACAATGAGCAGTTCTTC
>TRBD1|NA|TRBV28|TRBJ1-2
CASSLSTGSHYGYTF
TGTGCCAGCAGTTTATCGACAGGGTCACACTATGGCTACACCTTC
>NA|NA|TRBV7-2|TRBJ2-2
CASSLSTPLRGDGELFF
TGTGCCAGCAGCTTGAGTACGCCTCTTAGGGGGGACGGGGAGCTGTTTTTT
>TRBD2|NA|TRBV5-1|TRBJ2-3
CASSRLSAGVTDTQYF
TGCGCCAGCAGCCGCCTTTCGGCGGGAGTAACAGATACGCAGTATTTT
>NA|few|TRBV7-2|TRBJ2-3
CASSLVFTDTQYF
TGTGCCAGCAGCTTAGTTTTTACAGATACGCAGTATTTT
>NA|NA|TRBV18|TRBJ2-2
CASSSNTGELFF
TGTGCCAGCTCGTCGAACACCGGGGAGCTGTTTTTT
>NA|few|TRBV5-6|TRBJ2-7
CASKYERPRTYEQYF
TGTGCCAGCAAATACGAGAGGCCCCGGACCTACGAGCAGTACTTC
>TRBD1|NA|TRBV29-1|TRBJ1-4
CSVGDRGDKLFF
TGCAGCGTTGGGGACAGGGGGGACAAACTGTTTTTT
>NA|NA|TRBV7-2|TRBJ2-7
CASRLPPGDEQYF
TGTGCCAGCAGATTACCCCCAGGGGACGAGCAGTACTTC
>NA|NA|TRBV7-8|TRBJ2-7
CASSSKFGGQNEQYF
TGTGCCAGCAGCTCGAAGTTCGGGGGGCAAAACGAGCAGTACTTC
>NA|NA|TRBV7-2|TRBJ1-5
CASSLAGGQPQHF
TGTGCCAGCAGCTTAGCGGGAGGACAGCCCCAGCATTTT
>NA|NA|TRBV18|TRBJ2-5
CASSPTPRVETQYF
TGTGCCAGCTCACCTACACCCAGGGTAGAGACCCAGTACTTC
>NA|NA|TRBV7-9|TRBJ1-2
CASSLGQNNYGYTF
TGTGCCAGCAGCTTAGGACAGAACAACTATGGCTACACCTTC
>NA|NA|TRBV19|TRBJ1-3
CASSLSWTLGNTIYF
TGTGCCAGTAGTTTGAGCTGGACACTTGGAAACACCATATATTTT
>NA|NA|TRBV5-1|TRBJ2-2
CASSHGTPNGELFF
TGCGCCAGCAGCCACGGGACCCCCAACGGGGAGCTGTTTTTT
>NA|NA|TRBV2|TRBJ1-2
CASSSYGALYGYTF
TGTGCCAGCAGCTCATACGGGGCTCTATATGGCTACACCTTC
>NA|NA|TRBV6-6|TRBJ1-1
CASCKLGVGAFF
TGTGCCAGCTGTAAATTAGGGGTAGGGGCTTTCTTT
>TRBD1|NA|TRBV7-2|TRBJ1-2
CASSLALRQGKDGYTF
TGTGCCAGCAGCTTAGCGCTGAGACAGGGGAAAGATGGCTACACCTTC
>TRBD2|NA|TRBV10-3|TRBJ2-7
CAIRAGTSGYEQYF
TGTGCCATCAGGGCCGGGACTAGCGGCTACGAGCAGTACTTC
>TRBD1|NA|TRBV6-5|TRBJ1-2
CASSVGQAPYGYTF
TGTGCCAGCAGTGTGGGACAGGCGCCCTATGGCTACACCTTC
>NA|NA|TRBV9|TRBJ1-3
CASSATVTASGNTIYF
TGTGCCAGCAGCGCGACAGTAACGGCCTCTGGAAACACCATATATTTT
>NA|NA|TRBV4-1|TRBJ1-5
CASSLTGSPNQPQHF
TGCGCCAGCAGCCTCACAGGGTCCCCCAATCAGCCCCAGCATTTT
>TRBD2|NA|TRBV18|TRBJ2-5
CASSLAGTSGSQYF
TGTGCCAGCTCTTTAGCCGGGACTAGCGGTTCCCAGTACTTC
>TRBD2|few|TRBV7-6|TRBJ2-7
CASSLGLAGVGAYEQYF
TGTGCCAGCAGCTTAGGACTAGCGGGAGTGGGGGCCTACGAGCAGTACTTC
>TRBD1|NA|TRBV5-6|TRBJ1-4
CASSPRTGVSEKLFF
TGTGCCAGCAGCCCACGGACAGGGGTCTCTGAAAAACTGTTTTTT
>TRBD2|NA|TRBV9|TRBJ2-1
CASSDPSGSDEQFF
TGTGCCAGCAGCGATCCTAGCGGGAGTGACGAGCAGTTCTTC
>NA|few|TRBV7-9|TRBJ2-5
CASSPLGWYQETQYF
TGTGCCAGCAGCCCCCTCGGGTGGTACCAAGAGACCCAGTACTTC
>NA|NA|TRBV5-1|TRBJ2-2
CASSYVAAYISGELFF
TGCGCCAGCAGCTATGTGGCCGCCTACATATCCGGGGAGCTGTTTTTT
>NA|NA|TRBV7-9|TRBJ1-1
CASSLHGGDTEAFF
TGTGCCAGCAGCCTTCATGGAGGGGACACTGAAGCTTTCTTT
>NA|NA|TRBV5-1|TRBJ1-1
CASSLNPGRAEAFF
TGCGCCAGCAGCTTAAATCCAGGGAGAGCTGAAGCTTTCTTT
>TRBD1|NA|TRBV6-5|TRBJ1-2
CAIRTGNYGYTF
TGTGCCATCCGGACAGGCAACTATGGCTACACCTTC
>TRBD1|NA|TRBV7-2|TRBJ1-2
CASSSASGQPYGYTF
TGTGCCAGCAGCTCAGCCTCGGGACAGCCTTATGGCTACACCTTC
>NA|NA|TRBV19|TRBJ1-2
CASSIRDEGYGYTF
TGTGCCAGTAGTATTCGGGATGAGGGGTATGGCTACACCTTC
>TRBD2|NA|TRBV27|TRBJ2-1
CASSQHLRVGSGRPYNEQFF
TGTGCCAGCAGTCAACACCTCAGGGTTGGTAGCGGGAGACCCTACAATGAGCAGTTCTTC
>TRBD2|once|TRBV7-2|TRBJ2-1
CASSLQTSGMGEQFF
TGTGCCAGCAGCTTACAGACTAGCGGGATGGGTGAGCAGTTCTTC
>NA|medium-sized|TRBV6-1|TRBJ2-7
CASSEGDWSREYF
TGTGCCAGCAGTGAAGGGGACTGGTCTAGGGAGTACTTC
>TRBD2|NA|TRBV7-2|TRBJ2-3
CASSFQLAGGDTQYF
TGTGCCAGCAGCTTTCAGCTAGCGGGAGGCGATACGCAGTATTTT
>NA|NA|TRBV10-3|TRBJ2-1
CAISDLEEQFF
TGTGCCATCAGCGACTTGGAAGAGCAGTTCTTC
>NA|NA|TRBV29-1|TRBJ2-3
CSVEAGTSTQYF
TGCAGCGTTGAAGCCGGGACTTCCACGCAGTATTTT
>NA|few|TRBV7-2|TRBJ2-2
CASSLIRGSTGELFF
TGTGCCAGCAGCCTTATTAGGGGGTCCACCGGGGAGCTGTTTTTT
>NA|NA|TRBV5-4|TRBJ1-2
CASSTHDDYGYTF
TGTGCCAGCAGCACACACGATGACTATGGCTACACCTTC
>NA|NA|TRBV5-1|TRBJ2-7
CASSVKSSYEQYF
TGCGCCAGCAGCGTCAAAAGCTCCTACGAGCAGTACTTC
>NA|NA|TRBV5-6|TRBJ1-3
CASSTLAGSGNTIYF
TGTGCCAGCAGCACCCTCGCGGGCTCTGGAAACACCATATATTTT
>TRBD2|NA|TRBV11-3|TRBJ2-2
CASSLGGLAGDTGELFF
TGTGCCAGCAGCTTAGGGGGACTAGCGGGAGATACCGGGGAGCTGTTTTTT
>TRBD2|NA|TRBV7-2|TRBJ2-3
CASSSGTSHRTDTQYF
TGTGCCAGCAGCTCGGGGACTAGCCATAGGACAGATACGCAGTATTTT
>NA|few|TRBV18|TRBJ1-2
CASSQQGAYGYTF
TGTGCCAGCTCTCAACAGGGCGCCTATGGCTACACCTTC
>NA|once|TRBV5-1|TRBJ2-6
CASSLPLQGSGANVLTF
TGCGCCAGCAGCTTGCCCTTACAGGGTTCAGGGGCCAACGTCCTGACTTTC